Many counts were recorded for the clone carrying this T cell receptor beta chain. Time point of the sample: newly diagnosed GD, antithyroid drugs for less than 3 months. PBMC-extracted RNA yielded the TCR library. Through Arm-PCR of CDR3 regions and iRepertoire HTBI primers, TCR beta libraries were built. TCRdb re-called the multiplex PCR reads with MiXCR, one entry per CDR3 protein. The sample lists about 610,000 distinct CDR3 sequences; 16% were seen once. The data belong to a study of regulatory T cells in long-lasting Graves disease. V was clipped by 1 base and J by 4 bases, with 14 bases between them. The CDR3 loop spans 15 amino acids. Germline assignment: CDR1 SGHRS and CDR2 YFSETQ. These data also formed part of another study, on T cells in Graves' hyperthyroidism and ophthalmopathy.

The TCR sequence derives from a man in his late teens or twenties with Graves disease. The chain links TRBV5-1 to TRBJ1-2; no definite D call. This material consisted of peripheral blood mononuclear cells (PBMCs), taken at new diagnosis, from a patient treated with antithyroid drugs. CDR3 loop: CASSLSEPRAYGYTF. The CDR3 DNA is TGCGCCAGCAGCTTGTCGGAACCGAGGGCCTATGGCTACACCTTC.